This T cell receptor beta chain was captured by sequencing in a study of T-cell memory formation after mild COVID-19 listed by TCRdb under 2021. For the wider study: TCR sequence clusters from the two donors were largely donor specific. The cohort was made up of two young adult volunteers, one female and one male, who were previously healthy. Longitudinal TCRalpha and TCRbeta repertoire sequencing tracked T-cell clones expanding and contracting after mild COVID-19 in a couple of donors.

Ficoll-Paque density gradient centrifugation was the method used to isolate PBMCs. For sequencing, an Illumina NovaSeq 6000 was employed. TCRalpha and TCRbeta cDNA libraries were built by 5'RACE with constant-segment primers, adding sample barcodes and unique molecular identifiers. Trizol reagent was used to extract RNA from every sample. Amplification of the libraries took two PCR steps, and the second step added a second sample barcode plus Illumina TruSeq adapters. Sequencing of libraries was performed on an Illumina NovaSeq with 2 x 150 bp paired-end reads. As for how the authors treated the data: With migec v1.2.7, reads were demultiplexed and then collapsed into UMI-guided consensus sequences. Using mixcr v2.1.11, the UMI consensuses were aligned to TRA and TRB V and J templates and assembled into clonotypes. Expanded or contracted clonotypes were those called significant by both edgeR and NoisET, with noise models trained on biological replicates. edgeR calls used a false discovery rate-adjusted p below 0.01 and a log2 fold-change threshold of 1. As an exploratory analysis of dynamics, max-normalized trajectories of the 1000 most abundant clonotypes were examined by PCA with hierarchical clustering. Each responding clone was given a CD4 or CD8 phenotype based on the CD4+ and CD8+ repertoires, which had been sequenced separately. Starting from the raw public reads, TCRdb applied fastp trimming at Q25, assembled clones with MiXCR and retained in-frame beta chains. CDR3 protein duplicates are merged, each entry listing the most common genes and DNA. In this record, the V and J calls reflect TCRdb's handling and not the investigators' own analysis. The sample table contains approximately 400,000 distinct CDR3 sequences; only one count was recorded for roughly 18% of them. Together, the top ten hold roughly 21% of the sample.

What the research found in general, with its limitations: Balanced CD4/CD8 phenotypes were observed for clones contracting from day 15 to 85, whereas a bias towards CD4+ was observed for a second wave of clones expanding from day 15 to 37. The second-wave clones that peaked on day 37 were not confirmed to be SARS-CoV-2 specific. The study included only a couple of mild cases, and larger cohorts that include severe cases with pre-infection samples were judged to be necessary. Contracting CD4+ clones turned up mainly in the CM and EM memory subsets, whereas EMRA was where CD8+ clones were enriched. Some responding clones were detected in pre-infection memory, suggesting pre-existing cross-reactive memory T cells joined the SARS-CoV-2 response.

The germline V gene yields SNHLY for CDR1 and FYNNEI for CDR2. The CDR3 measures 13 amino acids from cysteine to phenylalanine. Left in the record is the CDR3 DNA by itself, 39 bases read in frame from the first base. The germline V end is reduced by 8 bases and the J end by 6 bases; junction bases left unmatched: 6. Turning to this clonotype: The antigen this receptor binds is unknown. One base away there is no much larger clone; base qualities are not given.

Input material: PBMCs or a T cell subset sorted from them (not recorded which). The source of this sequence is a young man who had mild COVID-19 (a few samples of this study predate the infection). The sample titles of this study are shuffled in the database, so cell type and time point are left out; the donor was told from shared clones. Rearrangement joined TRBV2 to TRBJ2-1, and 8 junctional nucleotides match TRBD2. For the CDR3, the sequence is CASLGGESNEQFF. The nucleotide sequence is TGTGCCAGCCTCGGGGGGGAAAGCAATGAGCAGTTCTTC.